These 7 T cell receptor beta chains were all obtained from the same sample, sequenced in a study of T cell responses to AZD1222 COVID-19 vaccine. Here immunoSEQ multiplex PCR was the method, and the copy in TCRdb shows in-frame clones only, minus some. The data show over 100,000 clones, around 83% seen once. The source material was peripheral blood, sampled on day 0 of AZD1222 vaccination. These receptors all stem from an adult in good health.

The chain uses TRBV5-1 and TRBJ1-1; 7 bases line up with TRBD1. The CDR3 extends over 17 amino acids. The germline V gene encodes CDR1 SGHRS and CDR2 YFSETQ. The ends lost 4 bases at V and 0 bases at J; junction bases unmatched: 12. The CDR3 sequence is CASSRTLDRAMNTEAFF. CDR3 sequence (DNA): TGCGCCAGCAGCCGGACCCTTGACAGGGCGATGAACACTGAAGCTTTCTTT.

Here the CDR3 reads CASRRFPDNEQFF. In DNA form, the CDR3 reads TGTGCCAGCCGCCGATTCCCGGACAATGAGCAGTTCTTC. V is TRBV2 and J is TRBJ2-1; no definite D call. Germline CDR1 SNHLY, CDR2 FYNNEI. Trimming stripped 8 bases from V and 5 bases from J, with 13 bases between. The length of the CDR3 is 13 residues.

This rearrangement joins TRBV30 to TRBJ1-2; D gene ambiguous. This CDR3 region has 11 residues. Germline assignment: CDR1 GTSNPN and CDR2 SVGIG (reference sequence). The germline V and J ends were trimmed by 5 bases and 8 bases, with 12 bases remaining between them. The CDR3 spells CAWFIGEGYTF. In DNA, the CDR3 is TGTGCCTGGTTTATCGGGGAGGGCTACACCTTC. Full variable domain (remainder filled in from reference TRBV30 and TRBJ1-2): SQTIHQWPATLVQPVGSPLSLECTVEGTSNPNLYWYRQAAGRGLQLLFYSVGIGQISSEVPQNLSASRPQDRQFILSSKKLLLSDSGFYLCAWFIGEGYTFGSGTRLTVV.

This chain connects TRBV11-2 to TRBJ1-5, with D unresolved. Trimming left V 0 bases short and J 9 bases short, with 24 bases between. The CDR3 runs 18 residues. Germline V gene data show CDR1 as SGHAT and CDR2 as FQNNGV. For the CDR3, the DNA is TGTGCCAGCAGCTTAGACAGACCCAGCGGTGTCTCCAAGGGGCCCCAGCATTTT. Translating it yields CASSLDRPSGVSKGPQHF. The whole variable domain, filled in from reference TRBV11-2 and TRBJ1-5, reads EAGVAQSPRYKIIEKRQSVAFWCNPISGHATLYWYQQILGQGPKLLIQFQNNGVVDDSQLPKDRFSAERLKGVDSTLKIQPAKLEDSAVYLCASSLDRPSGVSKGPQHFGDGTRLSIL.

The chain links TRBV7-9 to TRBJ1-2; D is undetermined. This CDR3 has 14 residues. The V gene lost 1 base and the J gene lost 7 bases, with 13 bases spanning the gap. Germline assignment: CDR1 SEHNR and CDR2 FQNEAQ (reference sequence). CDR3: CASSLGRQEPGYTF. In DNA, the CDR3 is TGTGCCAGCAGCTTAGGTCGGCAGGAACCTGGCTACACCTTC. Using reference TRBV7-9 and TRBJ1-2 for the parts outside the CDR3, the full variable domain is DTGVSQNPRHKITKRGQNVTFRCDPISEHNRLYWYRQTLGQGPEFLTYFQNEAQLEKSRLLSDRFSAERPKGSFSTLEIQRTEQGDSAMYLCASSLGRQEPGYTFGSGTRLTVV.

This chain connects TRBV9 to TRBJ2-1; 13 nucleotides align to TRBD2. Germline V gene data show CDR1 as SGDLS and CDR2 as YYNGEE. V lost 4 bases to trimming and J lost 5 bases; unmatched junction nucleotides: 9. The CDR3 has 17 residues. Here the CDR3 reads CASSPPGTSGNDNEQFF. Written as DNA, the CDR3 is TGTGCCAGCAGCCCACCCGGGACTAGCGGGAACGACAATGAGCAGTTCTTC.

This clone was observed a single time. The chain links TRBV24-1 to TRBJ1-2, with 7 bases aligning to TRBD1. This CDR3 spans 12 amino acids. The V gene end was trimmed by 9 bases and the J gene end by 5 bases; junction bases not matched to a gene: 5. Germline assignment: CDR1 KGHDR and CDR2 SFDVKD. CDR3 nucleotides: TGTGCCACCCGGGACAGTGGTTATGGCTACACCTTC. It encodes CATRDSGYGYTF.